Sequencing of this T cell receptor (beta chain) was carried out in a study of OX40 agonist ivuxolimab in advanced cancers. As for the study in general: The study gave patients intravenous ivuxolimab at 0.01 to 10 mg/kg every 2 weeks. Prior anti-PD-1, anti-PD-L1 or anti-CTLA-4 therapy was allowed; 35% to 40% had some. Of the patients, three showed partial responses, one with hepatocellular carcinoma and two with cutaneous melanoma.

Using immunoSEQ multiplex PCR, the repertoire was profiled, and TCRdb retains in-frame clones only, with some absent. This sample yields 65,000 to 100,000 clones, of which approximately 79% are seen a single time; 6.6% belongs to the top ten. This clone was recorded only once. Germline CDR1 reads ENHRY; CDR2 reads SYGVKD. V was pared by 3 bases and J by 4 bases, with 12 bases between. The CDR3 consists of 15 residues. The investigators sampled blood at baseline, at cycle 4 day 1, and at cycle 7 day 1. The clonotype originates from an adult with an advanced solid tumor such as melanoma, head and neck, liver or kidney cancer. The chain joins TRBV10-3 to TRBJ2-2; perhaps D is TRBD1 or TRBD2 (6 bases each). The sample here was CD4+ or CD8+ T cells sorted from blood, taken in a trial of the OX40 agonist ivuxolimab. The CDR3 region is CAISDRGAPTGELFF. As DNA, the CDR3 is TGTGCCATCAGTGATAGGGGGGCTCCCACCGGGGAGCTGTTTTTT.